One sample yielded the 26 T cell receptor beta chains listed below, sequenced in a study of CD4 and CD8 cells across lung adenocarcinoma regions. Via MiXCR, TCRdb re-called the PCR reads, giving one row per CDR3 protein. The top ten hold less than 60% of the sample, which has some 27,000 distinct CDR3 sequences, about 50% seen once. The specimen was CD8+ T cells from the center of a lung tumor. These receptors originate from a male donor with lung adenocarcinoma. The CD4 and CD8 labels of this study may be unreliable.

The chain combines TRBV3-1 with TRBJ2-1, with a tentative D call TRBD1 (5 bases). The J call could be wrong; TRBJ2-5 is a better fit for the DNA end. CDR1 is LGHDT and CDR2 is YNNKEL in the germline V gene (reference sequence). The CDR3 consists of 13 residues. For the CDR3, the DNA is TGTGCCAGCAGCCAAGGCAGGGTTAAGACCCAGTACTTC. Amino acid sequence: CASSQGRVKTQYF.

This clonotype was observed a handful of times. V usage is TRBV6-1 and J usage is TRBJ2-3, with TRBD1 matching over 10 bases. The end of the DNA fits TRBJ2-4 better, so the J call may be wrong. Germline loops: CDR1 MNHNS, CDR2 SASEGT. The CDR3 has 16 residues. The CDR3 DNA reads TGTGCCAGCAGTGAAGCCGGGACAGGGGTTAGGAATATTCAGTACTTC. Protein: CASSEAGTGVRNIQYF.

A remark on this clonotype: This clone may be a read error of a much larger clone one base away. J is TRBJ2-5 and V is TRBV10-2; maybe TRBD1 (6 bases). In germline, CDR1 is WSHSY, CDR2 SAAADI. Between the trimmed V and J ends, which lost 6 bases and 11 bases, there was a span of 25 bases. The CDR3 covers 15 residues. CDR3 region: CASRGADLSYNEQYF. CDR3 bases: TGCGCCAGCAGGGGGGCGGACCTCTCCTACAATGAGCAGTACTTC.

The chain combines TRBV28 with TRBJ2-1; D may be TRBD1 (6 bases). The CDR3 loop spans 15 amino acids. Per germline, CDR1 MDHEN and CDR2 SYDVKM. V lost 5 bases to trimming and J lost 2 bases, with 13 bases between them. CDR3 sequence: CASSHRDRAYNEQFF. DNA for the CDR3: TGTGCCAGCAGTCACAGGGACCGGGCCTACAATGAGCAGTTCTTC.

This clonotype has just a few counts. The V gene is TRBV15, the J gene TRBJ2-1; 11 bases fit TRBD1. The J call may be mistaken, given a closer DNA end match to TRBJ2-7. The germline CDR1 and CDR2 sequences are LNHNV and YYDKDF (reference sequence). The CDR3 covers 17 residues. CDR3 residues: CATSRDRGQGASYEQYF. CDR3 nucleotide sequence: TGTGCCACCAGCAGAGATCGTGGACAGGGGGCTTCCTACGAGCAGTACTTC.

The V call is TRBV6-1, the J call TRBJ2-1, with TRBD2 identical over 10 bases. The CDR3 loop spans 15 amino acids. The V and J ends lost 0 bases and 6 bases, in that order; junction bases with no gene match: 2. Germline CDR1 and CDR2: MNHNS and SASEGT. As DNA, the CDR3 is TGTGCCAGCAGTGAAGCTAGCGGGGGGCCCAATGAGCAGTTCTTC. Amino acid sequence: CASSEASGGPNEQFF.

The gene calls are TRBV6-5 and TRBJ2-2; the D gene is possibly TRBD2 (6 bases). The CDR3 runs to 14 residues. CDR1 and CDR2 (germline): MNHEY, SVGAGI. V was cut by 4 bases and J by 0 bases, with 6 bases left in between. The CDR3 bases are TGTGCCAGCAGTTGGGGGGCGAACACCGGGGAGCTGTTTTTT. Its protein product is CASSWGANTGELFF.

This sequence joins TRBV7-2 and TRBJ2-1; D is unclear. The germline V and J ends were trimmed by 4 bases and 7 bases, with 8 bases remaining between them. Germline V gene lookup returns CDR1 SGHTA and CDR2 FQGNSA. The CDR3 sequence is 12 residues long. CDR3 loop: CASSSILNEQFF. The DNA of the CDR3 is TGTGCCAGCAGCTCCATACTAAATGAGCAGTTCTTC.

This clonotype was detected once. The CDR3 loop is CASSTLAGSAEQFF. The CDR3 bases are TGCGCCAGCAGCACCCTAGCGGGGTCCGCTGAGCAGTTCTTC. This chain connects TRBV4-1 to TRBJ2-1; 9 positions match TRBD2. Germline V gene data show CDR1 as MGHRA and CDR2 as YSYEKL. The ends lost 5 bases at V and 9 bases at J; junction bases unmatched: 8. CDR3 size: 14 residues.

Only one count was recorded for this clonotype. No DNA is shown, since the ends of the CDR3 on it are uncertain; the CDR3 is the one TCRdb lists. The genes are TRBV6-1 and TRBJ2-5; the DNA was not used to check the table's D call, TRBD1. The germline V gene encodes CDR1 MNHNS and CDR2 SASEGT. The CDR3 is 21 residues long, ends included. CDR3: CASSEFGGPLHFGNGTNEQFF.

This clonotype has more than one count but fewer than ten. This chain connects TRBV18 to TRBJ1-6; 9 bases map to TRBD1. Germline V gene sequence: CDR1 KGHSH, CDR2 LQKENI. The CDR3 extends over 15 amino acids. The J segment lost 9 bases and the V segment lost 4 bases, leaving 7 bases of the junction unmatched. The CDR3 region has the DNA TGTGCCAGCTCACTGGGACAGGGTTCGACTTCACCCCTCCACTTT. Its protein is CASSLGQGSTSPLHF. Full variable domain (missing parts from reference TRBV18 and TRBJ1-6): NAGVMQNPRHLVRRRGQEARLRCSPMKGHSHVYWYRQLPEEGLKFMVYLQKENIIDESGMPKERFSAEFPKEGPSILRIQQVVRGDSAAYFCASSLGQGSTSPLHFGNGTRLTVT.

CDR3 nucleotide sequence: TGTGCCAGCAGCAAGGACGCTCAAGAGACCCAGTACTTC. Protein sequence: CASSKDAQETQYF. The genes are TRBV6-4 and TRBJ2-5; D ambiguous. The CDR3 covers 13 residues. Germline-derived CDR1 and CDR2 are MRHNA and SNTAGT. V lost 6 bases, J lost 2 bases, and 10 bases lay in between.

This clonotype showed up just a few times. The chain employs TRBV9 and TRBJ2-5; D might be TRBD2 (6 bases). V gave up 0 bases and J gave up 1 base, with 16 bases separating them. This CDR3 spans 17 amino acids. CDR1 is SGDLS, CDR2 YYNGEE, per germline. For the CDR3, the DNA is TGTGCCAGCAGCGTAGGGAGTAGGGCCGGGGGCCAAGAGACCCAGTACTTC. This sequence encodes CASSVGSRAGGQETQYF.

This clonotype was found many times. The chain joins TRBV7-8 to TRBJ2-5, with D uncertain. Trimming pared 3 bases from V and 4 bases from J, leaving 15 bases between. The CDR3 runs 15 residues. CDR1 and CDR2 from the germline V gene are SGHVS and FQNEAQ. CDR3 in DNA: TGTGCCAGCAGCTTCTCCTACGAACGACCAGAGACCCAGTACTTC. Residues: CASSFSYERPETQYF.

With regard to this clonotype: The conserved closing phenylalanine or tryptophan is absent in this CDR3, likely reflecting a read error. The DNA is left out, because the CDR3 cannot be placed on it with certainty; the CDR3 is given as TCRdb lists it. The rearrangement uses TRBV4-1 and TRBJ2-5. Germline V lookup: CDR1 MGHRA, CDR2 YSYEKL. Ends included, the CDR3 has 14 residues. The CDR3 sequence is CASSKQGYVGMVPS.

A note on this clonotype: At one boundary the junction diverges from the germline segment, which might be a read error. The V call is TRBV27, the J call TRBJ2-4, with no clear D. Germline CDR1 and CDR2: MNHEY and SMNVEV (reference sequence). This CDR3 has 16 amino acids. The CDR3 DNA reads TGTGCCAGCAGTGTGTCCGGTAGGCGTGTACAAAACACTCAGTACTTC. Amino acid sequence: CASSVSGRRVQNTQYF.

This clonotype was picked up many times. This chain connects TRBV3-1 to TRBJ1-1; unclear D gene. V was clipped by 4 bases and J by 4 bases, with 4 bases between them. In germline, CDR1 is LGHDT, CDR2 YNNKEL (reference sequence). This CDR3 is 11 amino acids long. The chain's CDR3 is CASSRSTEAFF. CDR3 bases: TGTGCCAGCAGCCGATCCACTGAAGCTTTCTTT.

Note on this clonotype: The junction and the germline gene differ at one end; a read error may be behind it. The chain links TRBV27 to TRBJ2-3; 8 nucleotides line up with TRBD2. The germline CDR1 and CDR2 sequences are MNHEY and SMNVEV (reference sequence). This CDR3 contains 14 residues. CDR3 sequence (DNA): TGTGCGGGCAGCGGGGGCGCGGACACAGATACGCAGTATTTC. The encoded protein is CAGSGGADTDTQYF.

This clonotype was recorded only once. At one end the junction does not follow the germline gene, possibly because of a read error. The rearrangement uses TRBV7-2 and TRBJ2-2; TRBD1 matches 7 bases. Germline V gives CDR1 SGHTA, CDR2 FQGNSA. The CDR3 covers 15 residues. The CDR3 region has the DNA TGTGCCAGCAGCTTGAAGGCTCTGAGAACAGGGGCGCTGTATTTT. This sequence encodes CASSLKALRTGALYF.

With respect to this clonotype: One base away lies a much larger clone, so this may be a sequencing read error. The rearrangement links TRBV6-1 to TRBJ2-5; 9 nucleotides match TRBD1. The CDR3 has 11 residues. Germline V CDR1 and CDR2: MNHNS, SASEGT. The CDR3 reads CAGSTGGAQYF. The CDR3 bases are TGTGCCGGCAGTACAGGGGGCGCACAGTACTTC.

This clonotype was detected many times. V and J are TRBV5-4 and TRBJ2-1; D is unresolved. The CDR3 covers 13 residues. Germline values: CDR1 SGHNT, CDR2 YYREEE (reference sequence). Trimming removed 4 bases from V and 5 bases from J, with 10 bases in between. The CDR3 loop reads CASSRDAHNEQFF. The CDR3 coding sequence is TGTGCCAGCAGCCGCGACGCCCACAATGAGCAGTTCTTC.

CDR3 protein: CASSDPPGASYNSPLHF. The CDR3 DNA reads TGCGCCAGCAGTGACCCTCCCGGGGCGTCCTATAATTCACCCCTCCACTTT. The rearrangement joins TRBV10-2 to TRBJ1-6; possibly TRBD1 for D (5 bases). Trimming left V 3 bases short and J 1 base short, with 13 bases between. Germline V gives CDR1 WSHSY, CDR2 SAAADI. The CDR3 extends over 17 amino acids.

This clonotype was seen a few times. This chain joins TRBV6-8 and TRBJ2-3; D tentatively fits TRBD1 or TRBD2 (5 bases each). The CDR3 runs 16 residues. Between the trimmed V and J ends, which lost 6 bases and 6 bases, there was a span of 22 bases. The germline CDR1 and CDR2 sequences are MNHGY and SAAAGT. CDR3 sequence: CASREAGARVGDTQYF. CDR3 nucleotides: TGTGCCAGCAGGGAGGCCGGGGCACGGGTTGGGGATACGCAGTATTTT.

This clonotype was seen at least ten times. V is TRBV6-2 or TRBV6-3 and J is TRBJ2-3; TRBD1 or TRBD2 may be the D gene (5 bases each). The CDR3 loop spans 16 amino acids. Germline V lookup: CDR1 MNHEY, CDR2 SVGEGT. V lost 2 bases to trimming and J lost 3 bases, with 15 bases between them. This CDR3 reads CASSYILGDGTDTQYF. In DNA form, the CDR3 reads TGTGCCAGCAGTTACATATTGGGGGATGGAACAGATACGCAGTATTTT.

This clonotype appeared many times. The chain employs TRBV6-1 and TRBJ1-2; 9 positions agree with TRBD1. The CDR3 extends over 13 amino acids. The trim removed 5 bases at V and 10 bases at J, leaving 8 bases unmatched. Germline-derived CDR1 and CDR2 are MNHNS and SASEGT. CDR3 nucleotide sequence: TGTGCCAGCAGTCCCCGGGACAGGGAGCCCTACACCTTC. Amino acids: CASSPRDREPYTF.

Remarks on this clonotype: At one of its ends the junction is not consistent with the germline gene, which may arise from a read error. V gene TRBV6-1 combines with J gene TRBJ2-6, with D maybe TRBD1 (6 bases). Germline-derived CDR1 and CDR2 are MNHNS and SASEGT. The CDR3 runs to 17 residues. The CDR3 DNA reads TGTGCCAGCACTACCATACAGGGAGACTCTGGGGCCAACGTGCTGTCCTTC. It codes for CASTTIQGDSGANVLSF.